What follows are 27 T cell receptor beta chains derived from one specimen sequenced in a study of blood T cells in healthy people across ages. With a J-beta primer mix and a sample-barcoded 5' primer, a second PCR ran about 7 to 12 cycles. TCRdb independently ran MiXCR on the 5' RACE reads; one entry per CDR3 protein. This sample yields about 800,000 distinct CDR3 sequences, of which nearly 60% are seen a single time; roughly 22% belongs to the top ten. Sample: blood. These TCRs come from a man younger than 40 in good health.

The chain has TRBV6-5 and TRBJ2-7; D could derive from TRBD1 or TRBD2 (6 bases each). Germline V gene lookup returns CDR1 MNHEY and CDR2 SVGAGI. V dropped 5 bases and J dropped 3 bases, with 17 bases sitting between them. The length of the CDR3 is 15 residues. The DNA of the CDR3 is TGTGCCAGCAGTCCCTTGAGGGGGGTGGACTACGAGCAGTACTTC. This translates into CASSPLRGVDYEQYF.

CDR3 region: CASSVNRVSGANVLTF. CDR3 nucleotides: TGTGCCAGCAGCGTAAACAGGGTTTCTGGGGCCAACGTCCTGACTTTC. V usage is TRBV6-1 and J usage is TRBJ2-6; the D gene is possibly TRBD1 (6 bases). Trimming took 6 bases from V and 1 from J, leaving 13 bases between them. Germline CDR1 MNHNS, CDR2 SASEGT. CDR3 size: 16 residues.

The chain carries TRBV6-1 and TRBJ2-2; TRBD2 aligns across 8 bases. CDR3 size: 13 residues. Germline CDR1 MNHNS, CDR2 SASEGT. V gave up 8 bases and J gave up 3 bases; unmatched junction bases: 2. The CDR3 loop is CASAGGDTGELFF. The CDR3 DNA reads as TGTGCCAGCGCGGGAGGAGACACCGGGGAGCTGTTTTTT.

The chain has TRBV3-1 and TRBJ2-1; 11 bases are shared with TRBD2. CDR3 length equals 16 residues. With V trimmed by 4 bases and J by 9 bases, 11 bases remained unmatched. Germline CDR1 is LGHDT and CDR2 is YNNKEL (reference sequence). The CDR3, as DNA: TGTGCCAGCAGCCCCATGTTTAGCGGGGGGGCCTCTGAGCAGTTCTTC. Translation gives CASSPMFSGGASEQFF.

CDR3 in amino acids: CASSSRASRDGEAFF. The CDR3 bases are TGTGCCAGCAGCTCCCGGGCTTCTCGTGACGGTGAAGCTTTCTTT. The rearrangement joins TRBV7-9 to TRBJ1-1; D gene uncertain. The V end lost 4 bases, the J end lost 7 bases, and 19 bases lay between the germline ends. The CDR3 sequence is 15 residues long. Per the germline V gene, CDR1 is SEHNR and CDR2 is FQNEAQ (reference sequence).

This clonotype was seen just once. The chain couples TRBV28 to TRBJ2-4; D might be TRBD1 (6 bases). The CDR3 is 16 amino acids. CDR1 and CDR2 (germline): MDHEN, SYDVKM. Between the trimmed V and J ends, which lost 4 bases and 3 bases, there was a span of 16 bases. The CDR3 here is CASSSRTVLVKNIQYF. Here the CDR3 DNA reads TGTGCCAGCAGTTCACGGACAGTCTTAGTCAAAAACATTCAGTACTTC.

This chain connects TRBV9 to TRBJ2-6; D unresolved. Trimming cost V 0 bases and J 0 bases, with 10 bases left between them. CDR3 length: 17 residues. CDR1 is SGDLS, CDR2 YYNGEE, per germline. This CDR3 is CASSVETAYSGANVLTF. Here the CDR3 DNA reads TGTGCCAGCAGCGTAGAGACCGCCTACTCTGGGGCCAACGTCCTGACTTTC.

V is TRBV29-1 and J is TRBJ2-7, with D unclear. Germline CDR1 and CDR2: SQVTM and ANQGSEA. Trimming shortened V by 1 base and J by 2 bases, and 6 bases separated the two germline ends. The CDR3 loop spans 12 amino acids. CDR3 region: CSVEGSTYEQYF. The CDR3 bases are TGCAGCGTTGAAGGGAGCACCTACGAGCAGTACTTC.

This clonotype was recorded only once. The rearrangement joins TRBV20-1 to TRBJ1-2; D remains unclear. This CDR3 is 12 amino acids long. V gave up 4 bases and J gave up 4 bases, with 10 bases separating them. Germline CDR1 is DFQATT and CDR2 is SNEGSKA (reference sequence). The CDR3: CSAIFWGYGYTF. Here the CDR3 DNA reads TGCAGTGCTATCTTTTGGGGCTATGGCTACACCTTC.

This clonotype was seen more than once but under ten times. The chain is built from TRBV20-1 and TRBJ2-1; tentative D call: TRBD1 (6 bases). V lost 3 bases, J lost 15 bases, and 15 bases lay in between. In germline, CDR1 is DFQATT, CDR2 SNEGSKA (reference sequence). The CDR3 has 11 residues. CDR3 nucleotide sequence: TGCAGTGCTAGTCCCAGCAGGGGTGGGTTCTTC. Protein: CSASPSRGGFF.

This clonotype has more than one count but fewer than ten. This sequence joins TRBV5-1 and TRBJ2-4; TRBD2 matches 8 bases. From germline, CDR1 is SGHRS and CDR2 YFSETQ. This CDR3 region has 15 residues. J gave up 6 bases and V 2 bases, and 7 bases lay outside the gene matches. The DNA of the CDR3 is TGCGCCAGCAGCTTAGGAGCGGGAGCGGCAAACATTCAGTACTTC. It codes for CASSLGAGAANIQYF.

The chain is built from TRBV29-1 and TRBJ2-5, with D perhaps assigned TRBD1 or TRBD2 (6 bases each). This CDR3 region has 15 residues. Trimming took 1 base from V and 2 from J, leaving 14 bases between them. Germline CDR1 is SQVTM and CDR2 is ANQGSEA. Written as DNA, the CDR3 is TGCAGCGTTGAAGGTTTTGGAGGGGGACAAGAGACCCAGTACTTC. This sequence encodes CSVEGFGGGQETQYF.

In its sample, this clonotype was seen once. The gene calls are TRBV7-6 and TRBJ2-7; maybe TRBD1 (5 bases). The CDR3 sequence is 13 residues long. Trimming took off 5 bases at V and 3 bases at J, with 11 bases between the two ends. Germline values: CDR1 SGHVS, CDR2 FNYEAQ. The CDR3 bases are TGTGCCAGCAGCACCACGACAGACTACGAGCAGTACTTC. Amino acid sequence: CASSTTTDYEQYF.

The gene calls are TRBV27 and TRBJ2-4; tentative D call: TRBD1 (6 bases). Gene TRBJ2-7 matches the end of the DNA better, so the J call may be wrong. This CDR3 comprises 16 residues. Germline assignment: CDR1 MNHEY and CDR2 SMNVEV (reference sequence). The CDR3 DNA sequence: TGTGCCAGCAGTTTATCAGCCGACAGGCAGGGTGACGAGCAGTACTTC. It encodes CASSLSADRQGDEQYF.

This clonotype was detected a few times. The chain uses TRBV10-3 and TRBJ2-3; possibly TRBD2 for D (6 bases). The CDR3 is 14 amino acids. Germline V lookup: CDR1 ENHRY, CDR2 SYGVKD. With 4 bases removed from V and 6 bases from J, the gap between germline ends came to 14 bases. The CDR3 DNA is TGTGCCATCAGTGCCCGAGCGGAGGGGGATACGCAGTATTTT. This sequence encodes CAISARAEGDTQYF.

The chain links TRBV20-1 to TRBJ2-3; the D is unclear. The CDR3 length is 14 residues. Germline-derived CDR1 and CDR2 are DFQATT and SNEGSKA (reference sequence). V was clipped by 3 bases and J by 2 bases, with 12 bases between them. DNA for the CDR3: TGCAGTGCTAGGTTCCCGAAAATCACAGATACGCAGTATTTT. Protein sequence: CSARFPKITDTQYF.

This chain joins TRBV12-3 or TRBV12-4 and TRBJ2-3, with D unresolved. V lost 1 base, J lost 0 bases, and 8 bases lay in between. There are 15 residues in the CDR3. The CDR3 DNA follows: TGTGCCAGCAGTTTAGACGTCACTAGCACAGATACGCAGTATTTT. Translation gives CASSLDVTSTDTQYF.

V gene TRBV7-8 combines with J gene TRBJ2-1; D may be TRBD1 (5 bases). Germline lookup yields CDR1 SGHVS and CDR2 FQNEAQ. V was trimmed by 5 bases and J by 15 bases, leaving 20 bases between them. This CDR3 spans 13 amino acids. The CDR3 protein is CASSGSGKVSLFF. CDR3 bases: TGTGCCAGCAGCGGATCAGGGAAAGTATCGCTGTTCTTC.

Only a few counts were recorded for this clonotype. The J gene is TRBJ2-7, the V gene TRBV7-6; TRBD2 matches 11 bases. The germline V gene encodes CDR1 SGHVS and CDR2 FNYEAQ. CDR3 length: 16 amino acids. After removal of 4 bases from V and 4 bases from J, the junction contained 9 bases not matched to a gene. CDR3 DNA: TGTGCCAGCAGCTACTCTTTAGCGGGAGGGCCGTACGAGCAGTACTTC. Its protein is CASSYSLAGGPYEQYF.

On this clonotype itself: The junction departs from germline at one end; a sequencing error may be responsible. This rearrangement joins TRBV29-1 to TRBJ1-2; D may be TRBD1 (5 bases). This CDR3 has 13 amino acids. The germline V gene encodes CDR1 SQVTM and CDR2 ANQGSEA. The CDR3 region is CGVEEQDNYGYTF. CDR3 DNA: TGCGGCGTTGAAGAACAGGATAACTATGGCTACACCTTC.

The J gene is TRBJ2-3, the V gene TRBV20-1; D ambiguous. This CDR3 has 12 amino acids. The V end was cut by 6 bases, the J end by 5 bases, with 12 bases between. Per the germline V gene, CDR1 is DFQATT and CDR2 is SNEGSKA (reference sequence). CDR3 bases: TGCAGTGCCCCACGCAGTGGAGATACGCAGTATTTT. Protein: CSAPRSGDTQYF.

The genes are TRBV5-1 and TRBJ2-7; 11 nucleotides line up with TRBD1. V gave up 6 bases and J gave up 3 bases; unmatched junction bases: 8. This CDR3 has 15 residues. Germline V gene lookup returns CDR1 SGHRS and CDR2 YFSETQ. DNA for the CDR3: TGCGCCAGCACTCCATCCGGGACAGGGGGCTACGAGCAGTACTTC. It encodes CASTPSGTGGYEQYF.

With regard to this clonotype: One end of the junction does not line up with germline, which may come from a read error. CDR3 protein: CASSRPGPRNNGYTF. The DNA of the CDR3 is TGTGCTAGCAGTCGTCCGGGACCGCGGAATAATGGCTACACCTTC. This chain links TRBV28 with TRBJ1-2, with D perhaps matching TRBD1 (5 bases). Germline loops: CDR1 MDHEN, CDR2 SYDVKM. The CDR3 is 15 amino acids.

This clonotype appeared a few times. The chain links TRBV3-1 to TRBJ2-1, with a possible D match to TRBD1 (7 bases). With 8 bases removed from V and 4 bases from J, the gap between germline ends came to 21 bases. This CDR3 region has 16 residues. CDR1 is LGHDT and CDR2 is YNNKEL in the germline V gene (reference sequence). The CDR3 is CASRKEAGGLYNEQFF. DNA for the CDR3: TGTGCCAGCCGAAAGGAAGCAGGGGGGCTTTACAATGAGCAGTTCTTC.

The J gene is TRBJ2-7, the V gene TRBV20-1; D is unresolved. This CDR3 spans 14 amino acids. Germline CDR1 and CDR2: DFQATT and SNEGSKA (reference sequence). V was trimmed by 3 bases and J by 2 bases, leaving 14 bases between them. The CDR3 DNA is TGCAGTGCTAGGCGAGAGGTTCGACCCTACGAGCAGTACTTC. It codes for CSARREVRPYEQYF.

J is TRBJ2-6 and V is TRBV6-6; no reliable D call. Germline V gene sequence: CDR1 MNHNY, CDR2 SVGAGI (reference sequence). The CDR3 has 17 amino acids. With 10 bases removed from V and 2 bases from J, the gap between germline ends came to 21 bases. This CDR3 is CAIPSSGVMTGANVLTF. The CDR3, as DNA: TGTGCCATCCCCTCGTCAGGAGTGATGACTGGGGCCAACGTCCTGACTTTC.

The rearrangement uses TRBV5-6 and TRBJ1-2; 8 nucleotides line up with TRBD1. V shed 5 bases and J 5 bases; nucleotides not matched to a gene: 8. The CDR3 totals 14 residues. Germline V gives CDR1 SGHDT, CDR2 YYEEEE. The CDR3 sequence: CASSLMDRDYGYTF. CDR3 coding DNA: TGTGCCAGCAGTCTTATGGACAGGGATTATGGCTACACCTTC.